The rows below give T cell receptor beta chains drawn from one sample of a study of blood T cells in healthy people across ages. TCRdb fed the 5' RACE reads into MiXCR, producing one record per CDR3 protein. This repertoire shows about 1.6 million distinct CDR3 sequences, about 35% found once; its top ten account for over 9%. Sequencing was carried out using blood. The receptors here all came from a woman in her twenties or thirties in good health. CDR3s include the opening cysteine and the closing phenylalanine or tryptophan. The order of the fields is CDR3 DNA, CDR3 protein, J gene, V gene, clone size, D gene. D genes are given only for firm matches. Expanded clones are given a class, and other clones once, few, many or no size at all.

CDR3 DNA: TGTGCCAGCAGTGCTGACAGTCCCCGGCTGCTTAGCACAGATACGCAGTATTTT
CDR3 protein: CASSADSPRLLSTDTQYF
J gene: TRBJ2-3
V gene: TRBV2
clone size: .
D gene: .

CDR3 DNA: TGTGCCAGCAGCTTTAGGCCAGCTAGCACAGATACGCAGTATTTT
CDR3 protein: CASSFRPASTDTQYF
J gene: TRBJ2-3
V gene: TRBV7-2
clone size: many
D gene: .

CDR3 DNA: TGTGCCATCAGTGAAGGGCCCCCGAGAAACCAAGAGACCCAGTACTTC
CDR3 protein: CAISEGPPRNQETQYF
J gene: TRBJ2-5
V gene: TRBV10-3
clone size: .
D gene: .

CDR3 DNA: TGTGCCAGCAGCGTAGGTCCGGCGGGACGGGAGACCCAGTACTTC
CDR3 protein: CASSVGPAGRETQYF
J gene: TRBJ2-5
V gene: TRBV9
clone size: few
D gene: .

CDR3 DNA: TGTGTCAGCAGTGACGAGGAGCAGTTCTTC
CDR3 protein: CVSSDEEQFF
J gene: TRBJ2-1
V gene: TRBV28
clone size: .
D gene: .

CDR3 DNA: TGCGCCAGCAGCTTGGAAGCGGGGATCACAGATACGCAGTATTTT
CDR3 protein: CASSLEAGITDTQYF
J gene: TRBJ2-3
V gene: TRBV5-1
clone size: .
D gene: TRBD2

CDR3 DNA: TGTGCCTGGAGTACCGGTCTTAATCAGCCCCAGCATTTT
CDR3 protein: CAWSTGLNQPQHF
J gene: TRBJ1-5
V gene: TRBV30
clone size: .
D gene: .

CDR3 DNA: TGTGCCAGCAGCTTAAGGACCGCCGGGGCCCAGCCCCAGCATTTT
CDR3 protein: CASSLRTAGAQPQHF
J gene: TRBJ1-5
V gene: TRBV7-2
clone size: .
D gene: .

CDR3 DNA: TGCAGTGCGTACTCGTGGGGACACGAGGAGACCCAGTACTTC
CDR3 protein: CSAYSWGHEETQYF
J gene: TRBJ2-5
V gene: TRBV20-1
clone size: .
D gene: .

CDR3 DNA: TGTGCCAGCAGCCTCCAGTTATTCGACAATCAGCCCCAGCATTTT
CDR3 protein: CASSLQLFDNQPQHF
J gene: TRBJ1-5
V gene: TRBV4-2
clone size: once
D gene: .

CDR3 DNA: TGTGCCAGCAGCACACAGGGGAACACCGGGGAGCTGTTTTTT
CDR3 protein: CASSTQGNTGELFF
J gene: TRBJ2-2
V gene: TRBV9
clone size: .
D gene: .